In its sample, the clone carrying this T cell receptor (beta chain) was seen once. An end of the junction does not agree with germline; a read error may underlie this. This sample stems from a study of shared clonotypes between healthy human individuals. Only CD45RO-negative cells positively selected for CCR7 counted as naive CD8 cells, so terminally differentiated effector memory CD45RA+ cells were excluded. The data were produced by immunoSEQ multiplex PCR, yet TCRdb's version contains in-frame clones alone and is incomplete. The repertoire holds 1.5 million to 2.5 million clones, with approximately 94% as singletons. The CDR3 has 12 residues. Germline CDR1 SGHDT, CDR2 YYEEEE.

This TCR was sampled from a man aged 18 to 30 in good health. V and J are TRBV5-6 and TRBJ1-1; 12 nucleotides line up with TRBD1. Sequenced material: naive CD8+ T cells sorted from blood. CDR3 bases: TGTGCCAGCAGCCCGGGGACAGGGGGCATGGAATTT. This codes for CASSPGTGGMEF.